A selection of T cell receptor beta chains follows, all from one sample in a study of Ad26.COV2.S vaccination and SARS-CoV-2 variants. Some clones are missing from TCRdb's copy, which holds only in-frame ones; the method was immunoSEQ multiplex PCR. Among about 240,000 clones listed, around 87% were seen once. The sample in question was peripheral blood, obtained in a trial of Ad26.COV2.S vaccine versus placebo. These receptors came from a person between 18 and 60 years old who received the Ad26.COV2.S COVID-19 vaccine or a placebo. Each CDR3 is given with its conserved first and last residue. A D gene is named only where the DNA matches it firmly. Where a row states a size, it is once, few, many or the class of an expanded clone; other rows omit it.

d_call	v_call	clone_size	j_call	cdr3_aa	cdr3_nt
.	TRBV7-8	.	TRBJ2-7	CASSLFRGGDEQYF	TGTGCCAGCAGCTTATTCAGGGGGGGAGACGAGCAGTACTTC
TRBD1	TRBV19	.	TRBJ1-2	CASSIDTGGGYGYTF	TGTGCCAGTAGTATAGACACAGGGGGAGGCTATGGCTACACCTTC
TRBD1	TRBV5-1	once	TRBJ1-1	CASSLGDREWNTEAFF	TGCGCCAGCAGCTTGGGGGACAGGGAATGGAACACTGAAGCTTTCTTT
.	TRBV7-8	.	TRBJ2-5	CASSYGRLYQETQYF	TGTGCCAGCAGCTACGGACGGCTGTACCAAGAGACCCAGTACTTC
.	TRBV7-6	.	TRBJ1-2	CASRPGGNYGYTF	TGTGCCAGCAGGCCGGGGGGCAACTATGGCTACACCTTC
.	TRBV7-8	.	TRBJ1-1	CASSSTRVVGDTEAFF	TGTGCCAGCAGCTCTACCAGGGTTGTGGGGGACACTGAAGCTTTCTTT
.	TRBV5-1	once	TRBJ2-1	CASSLAGSGRSSYNEQFF	TGCGCCAGCAGCTTGGCCGGGTCAGGGAGAAGCTCCTACAATGAGCAGTTCTTC
.	TRBV5-4	few	TRBJ2-1	CASSSTIGVSLVGNEQFF	TGTGCCAGCAGCTCCACAATCGGGGTCAGCCTAGTTGGCAATGAGCAGTTCTTC
.	TRBV7-2	.	TRBJ2-7	CASSPGTAKQYF	TGTGCCAGCAGCCCGGGGACGGCGAAGCAGTACTTC
.	TRBV14	.	TRBJ1-1	CASSQDRVGRTEAFF	TGTGCCAGCAGCCAAGATCGCGTAGGGAGGACTGAAGCTTTCTTT